This T cell receptor (beta chain) was captured by sequencing in a study of blood T cell repertoires in COVID-19. Study in general: Some COVID-19 samples were acute and others convalescent; all came from the United States, Italy and Spain.

J lost 3 bases, V lost 5 bases, and 7 bases had no gene match. The CDR3 runs to 15 residues. From germline, CDR1 is LNHDA and CDR2 SQIVND (reference sequence). Original analysis: Counts of nucleated cells, estimated from reference gene primer amplification, were obtained. This table comes from immunoSEQ multiplex PCR, and its TCRdb copy is limited to in-frame clones, with some not included. V and J calls and clone size are copied from that table; D and trimming were computed from the DNA. Of about 220,000 clones in the sample, 80% to 85% are singletons; the top ten hold 4% to 6%. This clonotype originated in a woman aged 55-70 years who had recovered from COVID-19. The source material was peripheral blood. J is TRBJ1-2 and V is TRBV19; 9 bases agree with TRBD1. The CDR3 region is CASSPGQGPYYGYTF. The CDR3 DNA reads TGTGCCAGTAGTCCCGGACAGGGGCCTTACTATGGCTACACCTTC.